These T cell receptor beta chains were read from a single sample in a study of T cells after yellow fever vaccination. TCRdb re-derived calls from the 5' RACE reads in MiXCR, one entry per CDR3 protein. Seen here are 360,000 or so distinct CDR3 sequences, 9.5% to 13% observed once, and the top ten hold more than 15%. Source: PBMCs, taken on the day of the first yellow fever vaccination. The receptors shown here come from a man younger than 35 who received the YFV17D yellow fever vaccine. CDR3s include the opening cysteine and the closing phenylalanine or tryptophan. D genes are given only for firm matches. Clone size is given for some rows only: seen once, a few or many times, or a class if the clone is expanded.

V gene	J gene	clone size	D gene	CDR3 protein	CDR3 DNA
TRBV12-3/TRBV12-4	TRBJ1-5	few	-	CASSFAGADQPQHF	TGTGCCAGCAGTTTCGCGGGGGCTGATCAGCCCCAGCATTTT
TRBV6-5	TRBJ2-2	-	-	CASRQNTGELFF	TGTGCCAGCAGGCAGAACACCGGGGAGCTGTTTTTT
TRBV29-1	TRBJ2-7	few	-	CSVSTGFREQYF	TGCAGCGTCTCAACAGGGTTTCGGGAGCAGTACTTC
TRBV10-3	TRBJ2-5	-	-	CAISDTEQETQYF	TGTGCCATCAGTGACACAGAGCAAGAGACCCAGTACTTC
TRBV12-3/TRBV12-4	TRBJ2-1	-	-	CASRHGSSYNEQFF	TGTGCCAGCAGACACGGGAGCTCCTACAATGAGCAGTTCTTC
TRBV2	TRBJ1-4	-	-	CASSWQAYNEKLFF	TGTGCCAGCAGTTGGCAAGCCTATAATGAAAAACTGTTTTTT
TRBV16	TRBJ1-1	-	-	CASSQLPGDNTEAFF	TGTGCCAGCAGCCAATTACCCGGGGACAACACTGAAGCTTTCTTT
TRBV4-2	TRBJ2-5	-	TRBD2	CASSQPELAGLRETQYF	TGTGCCAGCAGCCAGCCCGAACTAGCGGGGCTCCGGGAGACCCAGTACTTC
TRBV12-3/TRBV12-4	TRBJ1-1	few	-	CASSAIRSNTEAFF	TGTGCCAGCAGCGCGATTCGGAGTAACACTGAAGCTTTCTTT
TRBV27	TRBJ2-5	few	-	CASASLGAGQETQYF	TGTGCCAGCGCCTCACTAGGAGCGGGTCAAGAGACCCAGTACTTC
TRBV7-2	TRBJ1-2	few	TRBD1	CASSLSPGGYGYTF	TGTGCCAGCAGCTTGTCCCCAGGGGGGTATGGCTACACCTTC
TRBV5-1	TRBJ2-5	many	TRBD2	CASRSGLAEETQYF	TGCGCCAGCAGGTCGGGACTAGCGGAAGAGACCCAGTACTTC
TRBV2	TRBJ2-6	few	TRBD1	CASRGAEGQPGANVLTF	TGTGCCAGCAGAGGCGCTGAGGGACAGCCTGGGGCCAACGTCCTGACTTTC
TRBV15	TRBJ2-2	-	-	CATSRGGQGMNTGELFF	TGTGCCACCAGCAGAGGGGGGCAGGGGATGAACACCGGGGAGCTGTTTTTT
TRBV5-5	TRBJ2-1	many	TRBD2	CASSLLAGEFEQFF	TGTGCCAGCAGCTTACTAGCGGGGGAATTCGAGCAGTTCTTC
TRBV28	TRBJ1-2	few	-	CATATDPYGYTF	TGTGCCACCGCGACAGATCCATATGGCTACACCTTC
TRBV19	TRBJ1-5	-	-	CASSPGGSQPQHF	TGTGCCAGTAGCCCTGGGGGGAGTCAGCCCCAGCATTTT
TRBV5-1	TRBJ1-1	once	-	CASSVTLQGLTEAFF	TGCGCCAGCAGCGTAACACTTCAGGGCCTAACTGAAGCTTTCTTT
TRBV6-1	TRBJ2-7	-	-	CASSSPGTGAYEQYF	TGTGCCAGCAGTAGCCCCGGGACGGGAGCCTACGAGCAGTACTTC
TRBV11-2	TRBJ2-7	-	TRBD2	CASSLSGGAYEQYF	TGTGCCAGCAGCTTAAGCGGGGGAGCGTACGAGCAGTACTTC
TRBV6-1	TRBJ2-3	-	TRBD2	CASSSGANTDTQYF	TGTGCCAGCAGTAGCGGGGCCAACACAGATACGCAGTATTTT
TRBV5-1	TRBJ2-5	-	-	CASSLGPGTPQETQYF	TGCGCCAGCAGCTTGGGCCCAGGGACTCCACAAGAGACCCAGTACTTC
TRBV12-3/TRBV12-4	TRBJ2-2	few	-	CASSLVPSRVAGELFF	TGTGCCAGCAGTTTAGTGCCTAGCCGGGTCGCCGGGGAGCTGTTTTTT
TRBV12-3/TRBV12-4	TRBJ2-1	few	-	CASSDSLYNEQFF	TGTGCCAGCAGCGACAGCCTCTACAATGAGCAGTTCTTC
TRBV27	TRBJ2-1	-	-	CASSVGTLEQFF	TGTGCCAGCAGTGTCGGGACTCTTGAGCAGTTCTTC
TRBV7-2	TRBJ2-1	few	-	CASSLGHRPLNEQFF	TGTGCCAGCAGCTTGGGCCATCGACCCCTCAATGAGCAGTTCTTC
TRBV4-3	TRBJ2-3	few	-	CASSQRGYTDTQYF	TGCGCCAGCAGCCAGCGGGGCTACACAGATACGCAGTATTTT
TRBV7-2	TRBJ2-1	-	-	CASDKGMSFYNEQFF	TGTGCCAGCGATAAGGGGATGTCCTTCTACAATGAGCAGTTCTTC
TRBV10-3	TRBJ2-1	-	-	CAISPNGVNEQFF	TGTGCCATCTCCCCCAACGGGGTCAATGAGCAGTTCTTC
TRBV27	TRBJ2-7	-	TRBD1	CASSLKQGPYEQYF	TGTGCCAGCAGTTTAAAACAGGGGCCCTACGAGCAGTACTTC
TRBV27	TRBJ2-1	-	-	CASSLGTSYNEQFF	TGTGCCAGCAGTCTCGGGACGTCCTACAATGAGCAGTTCTTC
TRBV20-1	TRBJ2-3	few	TRBD2	CSARGRSGASTDTQYF	TGCAGTGCTAGAGGGCGTAGCGGGGCCAGCACAGATACGCAGTATTTT
TRBV7-2	TRBJ2-4	-	-	CASSLYANIQYF	TGTGCCAGCAGCTTGTACGCAAACATTCAGTACTTC
TRBV28	TRBJ1-4	few	-	CASSGNREKLFF	TGTGCCAGCAGTGGTAACAGGGAAAAACTGTTTTTT
TRBV7-2	TRBJ2-7	-	TRBD2	CASSLLAGGLVTYEQYF	TGTGCCAGCAGCTTACTAGCGGGGGGCCTGGTTACCTACGAGCAGTACTTC
TRBV7-2	TRBJ2-1	-	-	CASSLVGLASYEQFF	TGTGCCAGCAGCCTTGTAGGGCTGGCCTCGTATGAGCAGTTCTTC
TRBV4-2	TRBJ2-5	few	-	CASSQDADRAQYF	TGTGCCAGCAGCCAAGATGCGGATAGGGCCCAGTACTTC
TRBV5-1	TRBJ1-2	few	-	CASSFVRPDYTGGYTF	TGCGCCAGCAGCTTTGTTAGGCCGGACTATACGGGAGGCTACACCTTC
TRBV20-1	TRBJ2-2	-	TRBD2	CSARMASGGDTGELFF	TGCAGTGCTAGGATGGCTAGCGGGGGGGACACCGGGGAGCTGTTTTTT
TRBV5-4	TRBJ2-4	few	TRBD1	CASTEDRLNIQYF	TGTGCCAGCACCGAGGACAGGCTAAACATTCAGTACTTC
TRBV7-3	TRBJ2-1	few	-	CASSQEGMGEQFF	TGTGCCAGCAGCCAGGAAGGGATGGGTGAGCAGTTCTTC
TRBV7-7	TRBJ2-1	-	-	CASSPPPLGSYNEQFF	TGTGCTAGCAGCCCCCCCCCCCTAGGTTCCTACAATGAGCAGTTCTTC